This paragraph reports one TCR beta chain. The CDR3 spans 15 residues. CDR1 is SGHDN and CDR2 is FVKESK in the germline V gene. Losses at the gene ends were 4 bases for V and 5 bases for J; bases not matched to a gene: 10. This entry is derived from a study of T cells in Graves' hyperthyroidism and ophthalmopathy. Researchers took RNA transcripts and amplified the TCR beta CDR3 regions from them. The study used the HTBI primer set for a first-round RT-PCR of the TCR CDR3. TCRdb analysed the multiplex PCR reads with MiXCR anew, one entry per CDR3 protein. The sample records about 410,000 distinct CDR3 sequences, approximately 14% being singletons.

The receptor was derived from a man younger than 35 with Graves' ophthalmopathy. V usage is TRBV14 and J usage is TRBJ2-7; 8 bases map to TRBD1. What was sequenced was blood. CDR3 in DNA: TGTGCCAGCAGCCCCGGACAGGGAAGGCTGAACGAGCAGTACTTC. Amino acid sequence: CASSPGQGRLNEQYF.